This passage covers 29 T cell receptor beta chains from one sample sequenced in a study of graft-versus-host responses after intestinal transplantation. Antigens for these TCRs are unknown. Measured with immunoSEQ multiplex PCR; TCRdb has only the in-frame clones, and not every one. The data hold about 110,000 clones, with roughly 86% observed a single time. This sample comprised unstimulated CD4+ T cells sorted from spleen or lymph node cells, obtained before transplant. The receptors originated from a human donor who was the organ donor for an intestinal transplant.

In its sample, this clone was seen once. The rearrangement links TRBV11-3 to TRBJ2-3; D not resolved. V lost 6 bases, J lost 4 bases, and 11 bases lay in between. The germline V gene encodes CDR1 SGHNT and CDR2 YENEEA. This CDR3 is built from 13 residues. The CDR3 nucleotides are TGTGCCAGCAGAGTCGGGTGGTCAGATACGCAGTATTTT. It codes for CASRVGWSDTQYF.

This CDR3 is CASSVWTGVHGYTF. The CDR3 region has the DNA TGTGCCAGCAGCGTATGGACAGGGGTTCATGGCTACACCTTC. This chain joins TRBV5-4 and TRBJ1-2; TRBD1 agrees at 9 bases. CDR1 and CDR2 from the germline V gene are SGHNT and YYREEE (reference sequence). There are 14 residues in the CDR3. J gave up 6 bases and V 4 bases, and 7 bases lay outside the gene matches. The complete variable domain, with remaining parts taken from reference TRBV5-4 and TRBJ1-2, reads ETGVTQSPTHLIKTRGQQVTLRCSSQSGHNTVSWYQQALGQGPQFIFQYYREEENGRGNFPPRFSGLQFPNYSSELNVNALELDDSALYLCASSVWTGVHGYTFGSGTRLTVV.

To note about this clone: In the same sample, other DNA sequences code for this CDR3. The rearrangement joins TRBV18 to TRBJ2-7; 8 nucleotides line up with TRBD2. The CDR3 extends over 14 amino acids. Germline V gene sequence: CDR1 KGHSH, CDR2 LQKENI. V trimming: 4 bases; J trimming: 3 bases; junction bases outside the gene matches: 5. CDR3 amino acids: CASSRAGVGYEQYF. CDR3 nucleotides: TGTGCCAGCTCACGAGCGGGGGTAGGCTACGAGCAGTACTTC.

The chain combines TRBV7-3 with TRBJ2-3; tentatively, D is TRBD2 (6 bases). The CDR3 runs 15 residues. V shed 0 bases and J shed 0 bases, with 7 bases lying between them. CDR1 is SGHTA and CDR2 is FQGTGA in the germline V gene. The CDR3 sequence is CASSLTAGSTDTQYF. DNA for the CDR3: TGTGCCAGCAGCTTAACCGCGGGAAGCACAGATACGCAGTATTTT.

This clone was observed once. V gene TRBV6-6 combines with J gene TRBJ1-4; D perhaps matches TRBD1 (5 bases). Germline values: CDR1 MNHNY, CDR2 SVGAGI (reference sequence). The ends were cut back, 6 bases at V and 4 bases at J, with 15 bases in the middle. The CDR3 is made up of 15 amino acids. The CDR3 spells CASRGTGGLNEKLFF. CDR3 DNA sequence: TGTGCCAGCAGAGGGACCGGCGGGCTTAATGAAAAACTGTTTTTT.

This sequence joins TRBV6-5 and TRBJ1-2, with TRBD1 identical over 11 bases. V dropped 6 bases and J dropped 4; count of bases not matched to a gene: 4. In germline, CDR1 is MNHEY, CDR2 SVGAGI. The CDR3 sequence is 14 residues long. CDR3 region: CASSPGQGVYGYTF. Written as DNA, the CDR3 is TGTGCCAGCAGCCCGGGACAGGGGGTCTATGGCTACACCTTC.

CDR3 coding DNA: TGTGCCAGCAGCTTAGAACTAGCGGGAGGTTTAGATACGCAGTATTTT. Translation gives CASSLELAGGLDTQYF. V and J are TRBV7-2 and TRBJ2-3, with TRBD2 identical over 12 bases. Trimming at V came to 1 base and at J to 5 bases, leaving 4 bases not matched to a gene. The CDR3 covers 16 residues. Germline V CDR1 and CDR2: SGHTA, FQGNSA.

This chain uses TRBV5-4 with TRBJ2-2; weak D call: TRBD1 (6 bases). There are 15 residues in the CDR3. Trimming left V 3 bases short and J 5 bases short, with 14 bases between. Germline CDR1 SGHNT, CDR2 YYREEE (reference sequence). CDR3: CASSWPGQVTGELFF. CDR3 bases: TGTGCCAGCAGCTGGCCGGGACAAGTAACCGGGGAGCTGTTTTTT.

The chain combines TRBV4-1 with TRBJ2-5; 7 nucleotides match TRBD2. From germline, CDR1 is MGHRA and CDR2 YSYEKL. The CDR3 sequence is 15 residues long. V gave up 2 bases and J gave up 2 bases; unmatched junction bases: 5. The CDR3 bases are TGCGCCAGCAGCCAAAAGCGGGGAGGGCAAGAGACCCAGTACTTC. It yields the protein CASSQKRGGQETQYF.

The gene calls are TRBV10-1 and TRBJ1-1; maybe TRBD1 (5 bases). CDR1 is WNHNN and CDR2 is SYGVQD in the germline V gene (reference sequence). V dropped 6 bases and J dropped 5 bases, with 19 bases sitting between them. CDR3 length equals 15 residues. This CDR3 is CASSPTMEGNTEAFF. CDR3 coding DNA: TGCGCCAGCAGCCCTACCATGGAGGGGAATACTGAAGCTTTCTTT.

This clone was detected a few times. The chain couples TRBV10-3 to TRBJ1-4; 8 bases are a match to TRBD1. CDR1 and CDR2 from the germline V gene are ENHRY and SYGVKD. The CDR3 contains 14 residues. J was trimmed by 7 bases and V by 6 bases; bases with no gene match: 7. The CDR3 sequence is CAISSTGEPEKLFF. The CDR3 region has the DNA TGTGCCATCAGCTCGACAGGGGAACCTGAAAAACTGTTTTTT.

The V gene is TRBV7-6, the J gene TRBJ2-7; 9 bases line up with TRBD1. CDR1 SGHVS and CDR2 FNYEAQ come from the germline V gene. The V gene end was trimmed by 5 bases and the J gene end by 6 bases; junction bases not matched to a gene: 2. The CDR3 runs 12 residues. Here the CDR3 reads CASSEDRGEQYF. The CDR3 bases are TGTGCCAGCAGCGAGGACAGGGGCGAGCAGTACTTC.

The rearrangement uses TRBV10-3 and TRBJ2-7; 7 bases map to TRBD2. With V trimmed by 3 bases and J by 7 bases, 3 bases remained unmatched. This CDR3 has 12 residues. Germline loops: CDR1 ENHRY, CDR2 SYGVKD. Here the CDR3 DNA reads TGTGCCATCAGTGACGGCGGGGGAGAGCAGTACTTC. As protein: CAISDGGGEQYF.

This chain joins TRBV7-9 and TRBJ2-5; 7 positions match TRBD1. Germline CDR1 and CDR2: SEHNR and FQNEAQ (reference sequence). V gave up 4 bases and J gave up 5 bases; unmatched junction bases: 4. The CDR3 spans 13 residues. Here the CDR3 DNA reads TGTGCCAGCAGCTCGACAGGGCGGGAGACCCAGTACTTC. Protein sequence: CASSSTGRETQYF.

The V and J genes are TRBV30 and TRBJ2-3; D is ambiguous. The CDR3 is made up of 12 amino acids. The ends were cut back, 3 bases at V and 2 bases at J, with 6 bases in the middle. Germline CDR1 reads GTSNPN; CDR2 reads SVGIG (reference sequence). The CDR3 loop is CAWSPVTDTQYF. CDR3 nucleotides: TGTGCCTGGAGCCCAGTCACAGATACGCAGTATTTT.

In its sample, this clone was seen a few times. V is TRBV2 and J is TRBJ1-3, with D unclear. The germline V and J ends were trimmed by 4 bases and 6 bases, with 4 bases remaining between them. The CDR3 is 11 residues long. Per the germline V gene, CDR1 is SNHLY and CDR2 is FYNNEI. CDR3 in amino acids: CASSVQNTIYF. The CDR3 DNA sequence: TGTGCCAGCAGTGTCCAAAACACCATATATTTT.

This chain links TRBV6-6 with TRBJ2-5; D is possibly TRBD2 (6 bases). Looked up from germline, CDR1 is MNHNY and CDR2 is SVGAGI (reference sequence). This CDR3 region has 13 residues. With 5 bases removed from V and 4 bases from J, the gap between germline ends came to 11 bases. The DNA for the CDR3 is TGTGCCAGCAGTCAACGACTAGGAGAGACCCAGTACTTC. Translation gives CASSQRLGETQYF.

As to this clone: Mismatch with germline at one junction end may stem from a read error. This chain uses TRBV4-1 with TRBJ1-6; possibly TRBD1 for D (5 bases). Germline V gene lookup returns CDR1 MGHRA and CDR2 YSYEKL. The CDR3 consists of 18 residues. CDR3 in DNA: TGCGCCAGCAGCAAAGACAGTCGAAGTAGCTCCTATAATTCACCCCTCCACTTT. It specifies CASSKDSRSSSYNSPLHF.

The CDR3 DNA is TGTGCCAGCAGCTTAGGTAGGGCAGGTGAGCAGTTCTTC. Translation gives CASSLGRAGEQFF. The genes are TRBV7-2 and TRBJ2-1; the D is unclear. Germline lookup yields CDR1 SGHTA and CDR2 FQGNSA. V was pared by 1 base and J by 9 bases, with 10 bases between. The CDR3 extends over 13 amino acids.

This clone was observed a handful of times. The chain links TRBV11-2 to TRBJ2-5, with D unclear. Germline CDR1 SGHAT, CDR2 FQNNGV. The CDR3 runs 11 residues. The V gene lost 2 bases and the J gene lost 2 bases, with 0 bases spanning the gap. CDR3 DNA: TGTGCCAGCAGCTTACAAGAGACCCAGTACTTC. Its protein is CASSLQETQYF.

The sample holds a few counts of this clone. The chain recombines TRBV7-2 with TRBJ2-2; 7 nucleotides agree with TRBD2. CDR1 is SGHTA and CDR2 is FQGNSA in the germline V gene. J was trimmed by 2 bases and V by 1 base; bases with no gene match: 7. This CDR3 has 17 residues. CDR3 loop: CASSLGWGGGNTGELFF. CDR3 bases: TGTGCCAGCAGCTTAGGCTGGGGGGGAGGAAACACCGGGGAGCTGTTTTTT.

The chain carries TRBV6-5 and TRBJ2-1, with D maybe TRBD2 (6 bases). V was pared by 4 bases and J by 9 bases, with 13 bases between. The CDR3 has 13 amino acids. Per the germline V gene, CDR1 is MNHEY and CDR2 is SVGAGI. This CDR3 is CASSWDLAGEQFF. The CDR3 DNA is TGTGCCAGCAGTTGGGACTTAGCCGGTGAGCAGTTCTTC.

In nucleotides, the CDR3 is TGTGCCAGCAGCCTCGGAAGGGACTATGGCTACACCTTC. This translates into CASSLGRDYGYTF. V is TRBV11-2 and J is TRBJ1-2; D is unclear. Germline loops: CDR1 SGHAT, CDR2 FQNNGV. The length of the CDR3 is 13 residues. The V end was cut by 5 bases, the J end by 3 bases, with 10 bases between.

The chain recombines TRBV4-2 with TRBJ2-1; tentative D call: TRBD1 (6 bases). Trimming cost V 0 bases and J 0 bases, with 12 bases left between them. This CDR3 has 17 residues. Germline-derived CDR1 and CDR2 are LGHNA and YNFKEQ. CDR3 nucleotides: TGTGCCAGCAGCCAAGAACAGGGTATGAGCTCCTACAATGAGCAGTTCTTC. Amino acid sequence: CASSQEQGMSSYNEQFF.

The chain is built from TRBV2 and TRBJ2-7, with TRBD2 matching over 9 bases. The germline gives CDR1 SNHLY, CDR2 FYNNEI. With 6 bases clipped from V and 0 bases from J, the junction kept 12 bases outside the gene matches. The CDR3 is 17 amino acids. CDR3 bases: TGTGCCAGCAGCGAGGGACTAGCCGGACTTGTCTCCTACGAGCAGTACTTC. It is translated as CASSEGLAGLVSYEQYF.

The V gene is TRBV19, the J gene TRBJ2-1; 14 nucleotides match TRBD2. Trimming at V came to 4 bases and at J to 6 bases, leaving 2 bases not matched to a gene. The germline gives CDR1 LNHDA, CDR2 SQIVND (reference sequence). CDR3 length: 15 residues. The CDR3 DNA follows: TGTGCCAGTAGTACCGGGACTAGCGGGAGCAATGAGCAGTTCTTC. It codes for CASSTGTSGSNEQFF.

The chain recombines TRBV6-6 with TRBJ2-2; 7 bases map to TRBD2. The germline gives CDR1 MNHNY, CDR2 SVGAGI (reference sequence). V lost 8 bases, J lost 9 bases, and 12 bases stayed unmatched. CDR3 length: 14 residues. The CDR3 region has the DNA TGTGCCAGCCGGCGCCTAGCGGACCAAAGGGAGCTGTTTTTT. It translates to CASRRLADQRELFF.

CDR3 sequence: CASSYVFAGEAFF. DNA of the CDR3: TGTGCCAGCAGTTACGTTTTTGCAGGGGAAGCTTTCTTT. The genes are TRBV6-6 and TRBJ1-1; D might be TRBD1 (5 bases). Trimming cost V 2 bases and J 8 bases, with 12 bases left between them. The CDR3 length is 13 residues. Looked up from germline, CDR1 is MNHNY and CDR2 is SVGAGI (reference sequence).

Written as DNA, the CDR3 is TGTGCCAGCAGTTTCTCCGGGACAGGGGCCTACGAGCAGTACTTC. Translated: CASSFSGTGAYEQYF. The V call is TRBV6-5, the J call TRBJ2-7; 10 nucleotides match TRBD1. Trimming took 4 bases from V and 2 from J; bases not matched to a gene: 5. Germline CDR1 and CDR2: MNHEY and SVGAGI. This CDR3 is 15 amino acids long.